This TCR beta chain was sequenced during a study of pediatric ulcerative colitis. Study-wide background: Disease was pancolitis in over 5 and left-sided in two, histology-confirmed.

Rectal tissue came from one to two pinch biopsies taken at colonoscopy. Samples were sequenced at Survey level, maximum 500,000 reads. The protocol was immunoSEQ multiplex PCR, while the TCRdb copy is restricted to in-frame clones and leaves out a portion. The sample records some 43,000 clones, about four fifths being singletons. Of note for this clone: Antigen: not known.

With 3 bases removed from V and 4 bases from J, the gap between germline ends came to 7 bases. The germline gives CDR1 MNHEY, CDR2 SMNVEV (reference sequence). CDR3 length: 14 residues. Study findings and constraints: A couple of rectal CDR3 clonotypes occurred in all ulcerative colitis patients.

The chain has TRBV27 and TRBJ1-6; D is unclear. The receptor's source is a girl aged 5-17 years with moderate ulcerative colitis. Sequenced sample: gut tissue. CDR3 region: CASSLAAYNSPLHF. The CDR3 nucleotides are TGTGCCAGCAGTTTGGCGGCGTATAATTCACCCCTCCACTTT.